This T cell receptor (beta chain) came from a study of T cells in Graves' hyperthyroidism and ophthalmopathy. The CDR3 totals 13 residues. Trimming cost V 4 bases and J 6 bases, with 16 bases left between them. Looked up from germline, CDR1 is SQVTM and CDR2 is ANQGSEA. Researchers amplified the TCR beta CDR3 regions from RNA transcripts. The TCR CDR3 was amplified in a first-round RT-PCR using the HTBI primer set. TCRdb ran MiXCR on the multiplex PCR reads and lists one entry per CDR3 protein. This sample has around 350,000 distinct CDR3 sequences, with 15% to 20% found just once. Stable Graves' hyperthyroidism meant no ophthalmopathy progression within 18 months. It was uncontrolled infection, other autoimmune disease, pregnancy or lactation that excluded patients. Fresh peripheral blood, under 13 ml, yielded the PBMCs.

The chain joins TRBV29-1 to TRBJ2-7; the D call may be TRBD1 or TRBD2 (6 bases each). Sequenced input: blood. This sequence was found in a woman younger than 35 with Graves' hyperthyroidism. CDR3 sequence: CSVASGTGAEQYF. CDR3 sequence (DNA): TGCAGCGTTGCCTCGGGCACGGGGGCCGAGCAGTACTTC.